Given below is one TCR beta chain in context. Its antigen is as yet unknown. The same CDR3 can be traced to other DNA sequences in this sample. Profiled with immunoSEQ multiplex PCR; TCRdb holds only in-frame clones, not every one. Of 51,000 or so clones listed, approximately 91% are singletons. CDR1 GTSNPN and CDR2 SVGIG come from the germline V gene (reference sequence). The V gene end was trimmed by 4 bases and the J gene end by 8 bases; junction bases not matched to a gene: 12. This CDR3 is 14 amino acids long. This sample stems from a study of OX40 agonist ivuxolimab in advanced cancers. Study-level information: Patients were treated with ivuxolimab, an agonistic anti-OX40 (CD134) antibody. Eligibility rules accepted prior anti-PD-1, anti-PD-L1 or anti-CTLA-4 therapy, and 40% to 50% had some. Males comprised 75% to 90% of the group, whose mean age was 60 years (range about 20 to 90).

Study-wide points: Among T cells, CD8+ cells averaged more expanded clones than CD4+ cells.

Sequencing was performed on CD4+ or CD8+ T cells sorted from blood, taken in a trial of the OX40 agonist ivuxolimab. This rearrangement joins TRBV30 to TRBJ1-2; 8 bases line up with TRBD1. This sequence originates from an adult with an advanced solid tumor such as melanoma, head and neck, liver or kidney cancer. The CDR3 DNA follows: TGTGCCTGGAACCCTGGACAGGGAACGATAGGCTACACCTTC. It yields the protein CAWNPGQGTIGYTF.